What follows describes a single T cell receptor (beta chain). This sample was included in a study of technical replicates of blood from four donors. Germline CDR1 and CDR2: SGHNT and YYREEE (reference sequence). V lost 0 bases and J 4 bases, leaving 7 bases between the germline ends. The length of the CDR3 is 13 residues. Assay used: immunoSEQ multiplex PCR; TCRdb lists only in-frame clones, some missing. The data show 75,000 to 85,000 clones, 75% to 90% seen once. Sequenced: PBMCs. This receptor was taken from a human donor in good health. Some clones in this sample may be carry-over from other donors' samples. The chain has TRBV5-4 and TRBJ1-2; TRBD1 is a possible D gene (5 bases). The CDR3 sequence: CASSLGGAYGYTF. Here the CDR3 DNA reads TGTGCCAGCAGCTTGGGGGGCGCCTATGGCTACACCTTC.